Shown below are 8 T cell receptor beta chains from a single sample sequenced in a study of follicular helper T cells after annual influenza vaccination. As to time point: 2015-2016 season, 7 days after influenza vaccination. The assay was immunoSEQ multiplex PCR, and TCRdb's table has in-frame clones only and misses some. The table includes about 10,000 clones, roughly 85% detected once. The sample here was CXCR5- memory CD4+ T cells sorted from blood, taken 7 days after influenza vaccination. The receptors shown here come from an adult who received the influenza vaccine.

V gene TRBV15 combines with J gene TRBJ1-6, with a weak D call TRBD1 (5 bases). Trimming took off 0 bases at V and 8 bases at J, with 17 bases between the two ends. The CDR3 has 17 amino acids. Per germline, CDR1 LNHNV and CDR2 YYDKDF (reference sequence). As DNA, the CDR3 is TGTGCCACCAGCAGAGATCTAGGGGCAGGGACTGATTCACCCCTCCACTTT. Protein: CATSRDLGAGTDSPLHF. Full variable domain (missing parts from reference TRBV15 and TRBJ1-6): DAMVIQNPRYQVTQFGKPVTLSCSQTLNHNVMYWYQQKSSQAPKLLFHYYDKDFNNEADTPDNFQSRRPNTSFCFLDIRSPGLGDTAMYLCATSRDLGAGTDSPLHFGNGTRLTVT.

The chain recombines TRBV4-3 with TRBJ1-6, with TRBD1 identical over 10 bases. This CDR3 has 19 amino acids. Trimming at V came to 0 bases and at J to 2 bases, leaving 7 bases not matched to a gene. Germline lookup yields CDR1 LGHNA and CDR2 YSLEER. The CDR3 region is CASSQEPGQGIAYNSPLHF. The CDR3 DNA is TGCGCCAGCAGCCAAGAACCGGGACAGGGGATCGCCTATAATTCACCCCTCCACTTT.

This sequence joins TRBV4-1 and TRBJ1-6; D remains unclear. CDR3 length: 16 residues. In germline, CDR1 is MGHRA, CDR2 YSYEKL. V was shortened by 3 bases and J by 7 bases, with 16 bases between the two germline ends. In nucleotides, the CDR3 is TGCGCCAGCAGCCACCCTGTAAGAAGCCTAAATTCACCCCTCCACTTT. It encodes CASSHPVRSLNSPLHF.

This clone has just a few counts. The chain recombines TRBV6-4 with TRBJ1-5, with D unclear. CDR1 and CDR2 from the germline V gene are MRHNA and SNTAGT. The V gene lost 6 bases and the J gene lost 2 bases, with 11 bases spanning the gap. There are 14 residues in the CDR3. The CDR3 DNA follows: TGTGCCAGCAGCGGGGAGGACCGCAATCAGCCCCAGCATTTT. This codes for CASSGEDRNQPQHF.

This clone appeared a few times. The J gene is TRBJ2-7, the V gene TRBV10-1, with 7 bases matching TRBD2. After removal of 2 bases from V and 2 bases from J, the junction contained 12 bases not matched to a gene. The CDR3 has 17 amino acids. Looked up from germline, CDR1 is WNHNN and CDR2 is SYGVQD (reference sequence). As DNA, the CDR3 is TGCGCCAGCAGTGAGGCGGGAGCGGGGAACAAAGCCTACGAGCAGTACTTC. Translating gives CASSEAGAGNKAYEQYF.

The rearrangement links TRBV7-8 to TRBJ2-1; D possibly corresponds to TRBD2 (5 bases). The germline V gene has CDR1 SGHVS and CDR2 FQNEAQ. The CDR3 sequence is 19 residues long. Deletions cut 2 bases from V and 0 bases from J, with 20 bases between. The CDR3 region has the DNA TGTGCCAGCAGCTTAAAAGGCCTAGCCTCATATTACTCCTACAATGAGCAGTTCTTC. This gives the protein CASSLKGLASYYSYNEQFF.

V is TRBV7-9 and J is TRBJ1-2; TRBD1 aligns across 12 bases. V shed 4 bases, J shed 3 bases, and the junction held 6 bases outside the gene matches. The CDR3 covers 16 residues. Germline loops: CDR1 SEHNR, CDR2 FQNEAQ (reference sequence). The chain's CDR3 is CASSSGQGAGHYGYTF. The CDR3 DNA sequence: TGTGCCAGCAGCTCGGGACAGGGGGCGGGCCACTATGGCTACACCTTC.

The chain combines TRBV19 with TRBJ1-2, with TRBD1 matching over 7 bases. The trim removed 6 bases at V and 8 bases at J, leaving 6 bases unmatched. Germline CDR1 reads LNHDA; CDR2 reads SQIVND (reference sequence). The CDR3 runs 12 residues. CDR3 region: CASSNRGRGYTF. DNA for the CDR3: TGTGCCAGTAGCAACAGGGGCCGAGGCTACACCTTC.